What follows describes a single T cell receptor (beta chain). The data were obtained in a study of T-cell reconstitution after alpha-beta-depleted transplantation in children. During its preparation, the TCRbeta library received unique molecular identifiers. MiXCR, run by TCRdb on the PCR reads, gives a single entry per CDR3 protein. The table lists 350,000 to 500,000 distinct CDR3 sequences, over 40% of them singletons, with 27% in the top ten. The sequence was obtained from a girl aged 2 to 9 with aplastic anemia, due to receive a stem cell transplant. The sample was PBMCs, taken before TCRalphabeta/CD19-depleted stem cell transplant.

The CDR3 DNA sequence: TGCAGCGTTGATGGCAGGGGGCTATATGAGCAGTTCTTC. Residues: CSVDGRGLYEQFF. The V gene is TRBV29-1, the J gene TRBJ2-1, with 8 bases aligning to TRBD1. The CDR3 runs to 13 residues. V gave up 3 bases and J gave up 8 bases; unmatched junction bases: 6. In germline, CDR1 is SQVTM, CDR2 ANQGSEA.